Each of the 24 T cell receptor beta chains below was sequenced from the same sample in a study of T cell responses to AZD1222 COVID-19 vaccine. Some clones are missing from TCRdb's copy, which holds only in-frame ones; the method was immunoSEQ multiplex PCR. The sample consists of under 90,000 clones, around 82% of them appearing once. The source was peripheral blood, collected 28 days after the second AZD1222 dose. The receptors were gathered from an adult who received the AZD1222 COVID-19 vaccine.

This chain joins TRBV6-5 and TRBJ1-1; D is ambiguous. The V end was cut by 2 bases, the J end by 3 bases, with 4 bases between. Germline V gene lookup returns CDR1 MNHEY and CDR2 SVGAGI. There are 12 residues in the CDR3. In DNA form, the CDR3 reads TGTGCCAGCAGTTACAAAGACACTGAAGCTTTCTTT. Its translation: CASSYKDTEAFF.

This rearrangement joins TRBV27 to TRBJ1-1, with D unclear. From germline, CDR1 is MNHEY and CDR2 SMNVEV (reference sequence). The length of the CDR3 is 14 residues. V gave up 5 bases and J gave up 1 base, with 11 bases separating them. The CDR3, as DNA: TGTGCCAGCAGTATAGTCCTAGGGAACACTGAAGCTTTCTTT. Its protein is CASSIVLGNTEAFF.

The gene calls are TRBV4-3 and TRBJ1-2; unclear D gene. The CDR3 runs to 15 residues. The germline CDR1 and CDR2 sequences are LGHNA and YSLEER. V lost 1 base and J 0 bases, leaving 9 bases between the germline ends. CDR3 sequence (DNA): TGCGCCAGCAGCCAAGGATCCTTCGCTAACTATGGCTACACCTTC. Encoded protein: CASSQGSFANYGYTF.

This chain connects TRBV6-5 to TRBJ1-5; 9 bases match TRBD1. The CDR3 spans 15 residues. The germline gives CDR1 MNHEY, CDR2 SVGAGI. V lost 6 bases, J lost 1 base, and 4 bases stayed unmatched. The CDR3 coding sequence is TGTGCCAGCAGCGGGACAGGGTTAAGCAATCAGCCCCAGCATTTT. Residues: CASSGTGLSNQPQHF.

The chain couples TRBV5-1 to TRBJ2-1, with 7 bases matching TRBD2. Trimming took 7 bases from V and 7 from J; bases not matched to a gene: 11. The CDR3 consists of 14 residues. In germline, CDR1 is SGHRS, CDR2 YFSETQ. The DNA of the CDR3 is TGCGCCAGCCGCAGGAGCGGGATGGGGAATGAGCAGTTCTTC. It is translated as CASRRSGMGNEQFF.

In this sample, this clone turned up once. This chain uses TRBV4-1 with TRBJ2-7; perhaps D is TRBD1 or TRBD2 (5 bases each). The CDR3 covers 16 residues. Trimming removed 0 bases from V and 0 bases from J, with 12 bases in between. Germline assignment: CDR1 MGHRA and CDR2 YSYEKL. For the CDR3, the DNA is TGCGCCAGCAGCCAAGATAGCGAGGGACCCTCCTACGAGCAGTACTTC. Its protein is CASSQDSEGPSYEQYF.

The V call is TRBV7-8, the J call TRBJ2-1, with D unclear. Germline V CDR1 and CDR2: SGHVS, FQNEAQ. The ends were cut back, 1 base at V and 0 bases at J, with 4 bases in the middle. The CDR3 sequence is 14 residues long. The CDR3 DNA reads TGTGCCAGCAGCTTAGAGAGCTCCTACAATGAGCAGTTCTTC. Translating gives CASSLESSYNEQFF.

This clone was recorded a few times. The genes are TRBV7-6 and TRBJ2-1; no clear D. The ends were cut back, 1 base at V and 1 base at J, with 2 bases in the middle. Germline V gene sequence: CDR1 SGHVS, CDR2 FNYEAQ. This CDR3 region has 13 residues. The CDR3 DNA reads TGTGCCAGCAGCTTAGGTTCCTACAATGAGCAGTTCTTC. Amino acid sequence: CASSLGSYNEQFF.

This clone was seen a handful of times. The CDR3 DNA reads TGCGCCAGCAGCTGGGGGGTAAGTTCCTACGAGCAGTACTTC. It specifies CASSWGVSSYEQYF. The chain joins TRBV5-1 to TRBJ2-7, with D tentatively TRBD2 (6 bases). CDR1 is SGHRS and CDR2 is YFSETQ in the germline V gene. V was clipped by 3 bases and J by 1 base, with 11 bases between them. CDR3 length: 14 residues.

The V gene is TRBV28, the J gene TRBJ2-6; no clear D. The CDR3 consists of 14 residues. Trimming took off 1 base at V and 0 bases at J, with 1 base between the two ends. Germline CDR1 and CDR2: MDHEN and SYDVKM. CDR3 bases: TGTGCCAGCAGTTTATCCTCTGGGGCCAACGTCCTGACTTTC. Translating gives CASSLSSGANVLTF.

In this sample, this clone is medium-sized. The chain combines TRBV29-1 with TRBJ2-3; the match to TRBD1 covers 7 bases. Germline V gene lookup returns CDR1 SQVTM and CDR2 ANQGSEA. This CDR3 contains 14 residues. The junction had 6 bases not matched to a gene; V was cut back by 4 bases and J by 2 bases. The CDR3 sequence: CSVVTGATTDTQYF. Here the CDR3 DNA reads TGCAGCGTTGTAACAGGGGCCACCACAGATACGCAGTATTTT.

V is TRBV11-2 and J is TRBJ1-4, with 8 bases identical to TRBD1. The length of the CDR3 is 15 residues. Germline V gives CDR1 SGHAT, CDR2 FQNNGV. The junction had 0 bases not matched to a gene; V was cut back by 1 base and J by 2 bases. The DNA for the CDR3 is TGTGCCAGCAGCTTAGGACAGGGGACTAATGAAAAACTGTTTTTT. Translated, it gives CASSLGQGTNEKLFF.

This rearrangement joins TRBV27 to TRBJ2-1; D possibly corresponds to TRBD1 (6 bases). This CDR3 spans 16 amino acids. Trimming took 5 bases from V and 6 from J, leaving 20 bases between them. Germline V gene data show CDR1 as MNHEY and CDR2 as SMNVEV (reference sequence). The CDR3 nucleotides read TGTGCCAGCAGTAAGGCGGACAGACAACAAGGCAATGAGCAGTTCTTC. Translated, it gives CASSKADRQQGNEQFF.

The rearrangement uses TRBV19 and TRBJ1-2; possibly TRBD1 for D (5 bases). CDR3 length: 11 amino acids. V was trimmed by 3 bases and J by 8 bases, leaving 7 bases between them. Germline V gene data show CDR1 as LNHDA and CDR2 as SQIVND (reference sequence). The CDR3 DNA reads TGTGCCAGTAGTATCCAGGGAGGCTACACCTTC. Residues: CASSIQGGYTF.

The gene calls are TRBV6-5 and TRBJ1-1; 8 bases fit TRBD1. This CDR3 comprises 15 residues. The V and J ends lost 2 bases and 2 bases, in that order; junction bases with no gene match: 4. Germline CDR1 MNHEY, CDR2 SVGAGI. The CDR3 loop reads CASSYGTGTNTEAFF. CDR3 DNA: TGTGCCAGCAGTTACGGGACAGGAACAAACACTGAAGCTTTCTTT.

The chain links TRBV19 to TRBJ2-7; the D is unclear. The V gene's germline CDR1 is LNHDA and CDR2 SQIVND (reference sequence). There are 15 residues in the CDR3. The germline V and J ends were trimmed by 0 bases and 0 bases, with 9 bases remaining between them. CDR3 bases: TGTGCCAGTAGTATAGATGTGGGCATCTCCTACGAGCAGTACTTC. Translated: CASSIDVGISYEQYF.

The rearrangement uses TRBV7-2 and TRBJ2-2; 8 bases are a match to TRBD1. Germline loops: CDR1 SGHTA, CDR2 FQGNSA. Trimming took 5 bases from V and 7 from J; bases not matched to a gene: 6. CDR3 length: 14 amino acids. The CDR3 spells CASSPDRAGGELFF. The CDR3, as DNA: TGTGCCAGCAGCCCGGACAGGGCTGGCGGGGAGCTGTTTTTT.

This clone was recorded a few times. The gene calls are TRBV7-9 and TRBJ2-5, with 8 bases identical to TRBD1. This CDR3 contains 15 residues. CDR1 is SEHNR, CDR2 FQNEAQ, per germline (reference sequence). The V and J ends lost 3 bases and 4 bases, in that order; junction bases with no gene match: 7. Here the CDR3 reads CASSFPQGVGETQYF. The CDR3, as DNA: TGTGCCAGCAGCTTCCCACAGGGGGTAGGAGAGACCCAGTACTTC.

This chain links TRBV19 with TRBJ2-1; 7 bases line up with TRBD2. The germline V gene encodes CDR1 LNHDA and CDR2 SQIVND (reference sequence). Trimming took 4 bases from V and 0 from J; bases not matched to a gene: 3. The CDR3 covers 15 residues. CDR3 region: CASSRDYRSYNEQFF. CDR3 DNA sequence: TGTGCCAGTAGTAGGGACTACCGCTCCTACAATGAGCAGTTCTTC.

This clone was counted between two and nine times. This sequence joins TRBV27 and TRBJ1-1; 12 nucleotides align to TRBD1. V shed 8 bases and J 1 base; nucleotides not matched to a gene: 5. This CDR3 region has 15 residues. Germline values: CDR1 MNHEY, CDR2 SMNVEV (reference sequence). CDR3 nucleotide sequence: TGTGCCAGCGGGACAGGGGGCTTAGAGAACACTGAAGCTTTCTTT. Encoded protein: CASGTGGLENTEAFF.

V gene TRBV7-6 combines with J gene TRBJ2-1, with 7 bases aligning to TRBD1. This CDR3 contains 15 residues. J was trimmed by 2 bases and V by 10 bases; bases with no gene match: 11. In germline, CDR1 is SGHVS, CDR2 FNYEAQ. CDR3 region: CAIAARTGPYNEQFF. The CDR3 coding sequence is TGTGCCATCGCCGCACGGACAGGTCCCTACAATGAGCAGTTCTTC. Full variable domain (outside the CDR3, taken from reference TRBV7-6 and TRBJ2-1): GAGVSQSPRYKVTKRGQDVALRCDPISGHVSLYWYRQALGQGPEFLTYFNYEAQQDKSGLPNDRFSAERPEGSISTLTIQRTEQRDSAMYRCAIAARTGPYNEQFFGPGTRLTVL.

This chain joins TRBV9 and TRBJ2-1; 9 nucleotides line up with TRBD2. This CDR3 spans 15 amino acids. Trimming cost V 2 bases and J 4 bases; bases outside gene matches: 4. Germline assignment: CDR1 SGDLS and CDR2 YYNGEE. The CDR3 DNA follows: TGTGCCAGCAGCGTGGAGACTAGCGGTTACAATGAGCAGTTCTTC. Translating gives CASSVETSGYNEQFF.

CDR3 nucleotides: TGTGCCAGCAGCTCTAGAGGGACAACCTACAATGAGCAGTTCTTC. Its translation is CASSSRGTTYNEQFF. This rearrangement joins TRBV7-8 to TRBJ2-1; tentative D call: TRBD1 (6 bases). Germline lookup yields CDR1 SGHVS and CDR2 FQNEAQ. The V gene lost 4 bases and the J gene lost 2 bases, with 12 bases spanning the gap. There are 15 residues in the CDR3.

CDR3 sequence: CAIREIKGATEAFF. The CDR3 DNA is TGTGCCATCAGGGAGATCAAGGGGGCGACTGAAGCTTTCTTT. The chain employs TRBV10-3 and TRBJ1-1; 7 bases line up with TRBD1. Trimming removed 6 bases from V and 5 bases from J; junction bases left unmatched: 9. The CDR3 is 14 residues long. Per the germline V gene, CDR1 is ENHRY and CDR2 is SYGVKD.